The clone carrying this TCR beta chain came up once. In the source study's methods: Reference gene primer amplification in the assay estimated nucleated cell counts. Only in-frame clones appear in the TCRdb table, and some are missing; sequencing was by immunoSEQ multiplex PCR. V, J and clone size were drawn from that table, and D and trimming were deduced from the DNA. The sample carries 70,000 or so clones, around four fifths recorded once. These data belong to a study of blood T cell repertoires in COVID-19. Overall study: Donors in the United States, Italy and Spain gave samples during acute or convalescent COVID-19. PBMCs, B-cell-depleted T cells, or T cells provided the cDNA or gDNA that made up the material.

Input material: peripheral blood. The sequence was collected from a human donor in a cohort sampled during active COVID-19.

Here the CDR3 reads CASSPGTSATNTGELFF. The DNA of the CDR3 is TGTGCCAGCAGCCCCGGGACTAGCGCTACGAACACCGGGGAGCTGTTTTTT. The J gene is TRBJ2-2, the V gene TRBV11-3, with TRBD2 identical over 10 bases. This CDR3 contains 17 residues. Germline values: CDR1 SGHNT, CDR2 YENEEA. V lost 5 bases and J lost 0; bases outside the gene matches: 6.